In its sample, the clone carrying this T cell receptor (beta chain) was seen many times. TCRdb fed the PCR reads into MiXCR, producing one record per CDR3 protein. The sample yields more than 95,000 distinct CDR3 sequences, roughly 26% seen once. This entry belongs to a study of molecular identifiers for immune sequencing clone quantification. Trimming took off 6 bases at V and 1 base at J, with 19 bases between the two ends. This CDR3 is 17 amino acids long. Germline V gene lookup returns CDR1 MNHEY and CDR2 SMNVEV (reference sequence). Sample: naive CD8+ T cells from blood, with Jurkat cell RNA spiked in. Regarding subset: FACS-sorted CD8+CD4-CCR7+CD45RA+ naive T cells. The chain is built from TRBV27 and TRBJ2-4, with D tentatively TRBD1 or TRBD2 (6 bases each). The clonotype originates from a human donor in good health. Some libraries in this study had Jurkat cell RNA spiked in. This CDR3 is CASSLGGPVRAKNIQYF. DNA of the CDR3: TGTGCCAGCAGCCTAGGGGGGCCGGTCAGGGCCAAAAACATTCAGTACTTC.